This TCR beta chain was found in a study of shared clonotypes between healthy human individuals. Study-level findings and limits: Across a handful of donors, naive CD4 shared approximately 4.5%, naive CD8 more than 3%, memory CD4 more than 2%, memory CD8 about 0.4%.

Details on this clone: What it binds is unknown.

CDR3 size: 11 residues. V lost 6 bases, J lost 5 bases, and 7 bases lay in between. Germline V gene sequence: CDR1 WSHSY, CDR2 SAAADI. Adults of Caucasian background living in Nashville, Tennessee made up all donors. The authors ran the assay at deep level. The authors' processing: Filtering differed for immunoSEQ, which gave only junction sequences without quality scores. Method: immunoSEQ multiplex PCR; TCRdb's copy keeps in-frame clones and lacks some. The V and J calls and clone size were taken over from that table, and D and trimming were inferred from the DNA. The table records more than 550,000 clones, less than 95% of them present only once.

Input material: memory CD8+ T cells from PBMCs. Subset noted: CD45RO+ cells pooled with CCR7-negative TemRA cells. The V call is TRBV10-2, the J call TRBJ1-1; no firm D call. This clonotype was obtained from a man aged 18 to 29 in good health. Some clones in this sample may be carry-over from other donors' samples. CDR3 in amino acids: CASRTVTEAFF. The CDR3 coding sequence is TGCGCCAGCAGAACAGTTACTGAAGCTTTCTTT.